Each of the 16 T cell receptor beta chains below was sequenced from the same sample in a study of shared T cell receptors in the human thymus. Sequenced by immunoSEQ multiplex PCR; TCRdb stores in-frame clones only, minus some. The sample holds over 350,000 clones, more than 85% seen once. The source material was thymocytes. The receptors derive from a human donor.

V usage is TRBV4-2 and J usage is TRBJ1-1, with unresolved D. The CDR3 loop spans 13 amino acids. V shed 5 bases and J shed 6 bases, with 13 bases lying between them. CDR1 and CDR2 (germline): LGHNA, YNFKEQ. CDR3 sequence reads: CASSLILGSEAFF. The CDR3 DNA reads as TGTGCCAGCAGCTTAATATTGGGTTCTGAAGCTTTCTTT.

The sample holds one count of this clone. The chain uses TRBV6-5 and TRBJ2-3; no definite D call. V gave up 7 bases and J gave up 2 bases, with 10 bases separating them. The CDR3 is made up of 13 amino acids. Per germline, CDR1 MNHEY and CDR2 SVGAGI. As DNA, the CDR3 is TGTGCCAGCACAACAGCTCTCACAGATACGCAGTATTTT. This translates into CASTTALTDTQYF.

The rearrangement links TRBV9 to TRBJ2-3; 8 bases map to TRBD2. The J segment lost 0 bases and the V segment lost 4 bases, leaving 19 bases of the junction unmatched. Germline V gene sequence: CDR1 SGDLS, CDR2 YYNGEE. CDR3 size: 20 residues. Written as DNA, the CDR3 is TGTGCCAGCAGCCGGACGGGAGGGCCATTCTCGGTTACTAGCACAGATACGCAGTATTTT. Encoded protein: CASSRTGGPFSVTSTDTQYF.

The chain is built from TRBV7-2 and TRBJ2-1; 8 nucleotides line up with TRBD2. Trimming took 5 bases from V and 4 from J; bases not matched to a gene: 10. The CDR3 is 16 residues long. Germline lookup yields CDR1 SGHTA and CDR2 FQGNSA. The DNA of the CDR3 is TGTGCCAGCAGCCCGATACTAGCGGCGCTTTACAATGAGCAGTTCTTC. Translating gives CASSPILAALYNEQFF.

The chain has TRBV28 and TRBJ2-3, with 12 nucleotides matching TRBD2. Germline CDR1 and CDR2: MDHEN and SYDVKM. The CDR3 runs 21 residues. Germline trimming cut 10 bases from V and 2 bases from J; bases unmatched to any gene: 25. CDR3 residues: CATQRYRTSGTGGVITDTQYF. The CDR3 nucleotides read TGTGCCACCCAACGTTATAGGACTAGCGGGACGGGTGGGGTAATCACAGATACGCAGTATTTT.

V usage is TRBV19 and J usage is TRBJ2-1, with 7 bases aligning to TRBD2. V trimming: 0 bases; J trimming: 3 bases; junction bases outside the gene matches: 26. This CDR3 is built from 23 residues. Per the germline V gene, CDR1 is LNHDA and CDR2 is SQIVND (reference sequence). The DNA for the CDR3 is TGTGCCAGTAGTATAGATCTATTGTGGGAGGGAAGCCGACGGGAGGACCTCTACAATGAGCAGTTCTTC. It codes for CASSIDLLWEGSRREDLYNEQFF.

This clone came up a few times. V gene TRBV29-1 combines with J gene TRBJ1-1; D not certain. The CDR3 extends over 12 amino acids. V lost 4 bases, J lost 5 bases, and 11 bases lay in between. Germline-derived CDR1 and CDR2 are SQVTM and ANQGSEA. In DNA form, the CDR3 reads TGCAGCGTTGCTAGGGATCGGACTGAAGCTTTCTTT. Amino acid sequence: CSVARDRTEAFF.

This chain joins TRBV6-1 and TRBJ2-5; 9 bases fit TRBD2. V shed 8 bases and J 5 bases; nucleotides not matched to a gene: 3. The CDR3 runs to 12 residues. CDR1 is MNHNS and CDR2 is SASEGT in the germline V gene. The CDR3 nucleotides are TGTGCCAGCCTTGCGGGGGGGGAGACCCAGTACTTC. Residues: CASLAGGETQYF.

V is TRBV15 and J is TRBJ2-7; TRBD2 matches 15 bases. Germline-derived CDR1 and CDR2 are LNHNV and YYDKDF (reference sequence). V trimming: 5 bases; J trimming: 0 bases; junction bases outside the gene matches: 11. The CDR3 has 19 amino acids. The DNA for the CDR3 is TGTGCCACCAGCCCGGAGGGACTAGCGGGAGGTAGCCTCTCCTACGAGCAGTACTTC. It specifies CATSPEGLAGGSLSYEQYF.

This sequence joins TRBV7-9 and TRBJ2-7, with D unclear. V lost 1 base and J lost 6, with 7 bases in between. CDR1 is SEHNR, CDR2 FQNEAQ, per germline (reference sequence). The CDR3 length is 12 residues. The CDR3 bases are TGTGCCAGCAGCTTAGTGTCCGGCGAGCAGTACTTC. As protein: CASSLVSGEQYF.

The V and J genes are TRBV12-5 and TRBJ2-7, with TRBD1 matching over 10 bases. The V gene's germline CDR1 is LGHNT and CDR2 FRNRAP. V was clipped by 0 bases and J by 2 bases; unmatched bases: 16. The CDR3 runs 20 residues. In DNA form, the CDR3 reads TGTGCTAGTGGTTTGGTAAACGTCGGAAGGCGGGACAGGGGTCCCTACGAGCAGTACTTC. It yields the protein CASGLVNVGRRDRGPYEQYF.

This chain connects TRBV28 to TRBJ2-7; maybe TRBD1 (5 bases). The CDR3 is 17 amino acids. Germline V gene sequence: CDR1 MDHEN, CDR2 SYDVKM. Trimming cost V 6 bases and J 3 bases, with 24 bases left between them. CDR3 in amino acids: CASSYNPVQGLLYEQYF. In DNA, the CDR3 is TGTGCCAGCAGCTATAACCCAGTCCAGGGCCTACTCTACGAGCAGTACTTC.

With respect to this clone: Different DNA sequences within this sample yield the same CDR3. The chain uses TRBV30 and TRBJ2-4; 8 bases are a match to TRBD2. V lost 7 bases to trimming and J lost 9 bases; unmatched junction nucleotides: 14. The CDR3 is 14 residues long. The V gene's germline CDR1 is GTSNPN and CDR2 SVGIG (reference sequence). The CDR3 loop is CASINSGGPSIQYF. CDR3 coding DNA: TGTGCCTCTATCAACTCGGGAGGGCCGAGCATTCAGTACTTC.

The chain couples TRBV9 to TRBJ2-5, with TRBD2 matching over 9 bases. In germline, CDR1 is SGDLS, CDR2 YYNGEE. Losses at the gene ends were 2 bases for V and 2 bases for J; bases not matched to a gene: 4. The length of the CDR3 is 15 residues. CDR3 amino acids: CASSVLAGSQETQYF. CDR3 DNA: TGTGCCAGCAGCGTCCTAGCGGGATCTCAAGAGACCCAGTACTTC.

The chain has TRBV4-2 and TRBJ2-2; TRBD2 agrees at 8 bases. With 4 bases clipped from V and 2 bases from J, the junction kept 3 bases outside the gene matches. The CDR3 is 15 amino acids. From germline, CDR1 is LGHNA and CDR2 YNFKEQ. The DNA for the CDR3 is TGTGCCAGCAGCCTTAGCGGGGAAAACACCGGGGAGCTGTTTTTT. Translating it yields CASSLSGENTGELFF.

The genes are TRBV27 and TRBJ1-4; 12 nucleotides align to TRBD1. V was pared by 3 bases and J by 9 bases, with 11 bases of the junction left unmatched. The germline CDR1 and CDR2 sequences are MNHEY and SMNVEV (reference sequence). There are 17 residues in the CDR3. In nucleotides, the CDR3 is TGTGCCAGCAGTTTCGGGACAGGGGGCGCGGGAGATAAAAAACTGTTTTTT. It is translated as CASSFGTGGAGDKKLFF.